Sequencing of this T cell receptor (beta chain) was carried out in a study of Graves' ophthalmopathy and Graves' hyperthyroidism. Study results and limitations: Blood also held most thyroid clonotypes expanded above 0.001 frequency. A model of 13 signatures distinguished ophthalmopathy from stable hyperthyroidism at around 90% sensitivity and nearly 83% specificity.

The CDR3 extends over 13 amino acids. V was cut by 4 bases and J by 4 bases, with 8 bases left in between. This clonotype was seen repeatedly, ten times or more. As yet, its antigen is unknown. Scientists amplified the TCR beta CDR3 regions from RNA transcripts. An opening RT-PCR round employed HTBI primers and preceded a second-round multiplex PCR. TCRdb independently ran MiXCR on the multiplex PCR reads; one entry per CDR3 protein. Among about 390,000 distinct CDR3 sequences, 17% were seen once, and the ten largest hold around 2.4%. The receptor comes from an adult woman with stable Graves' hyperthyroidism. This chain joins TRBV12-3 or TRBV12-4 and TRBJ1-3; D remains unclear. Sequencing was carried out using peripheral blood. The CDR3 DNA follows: TGTGCCAGCAGTTCCGGGTTAGGAAACACCATATATTTT. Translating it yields CASSSGLGNTIYF.